The 6 T cell receptor beta chains listed next were all sequenced from one sample in a study of human T cells and chemical hapten exposure. Time point given: pre-sensitization, week 0. Specified treatment: therapeutic diphenylcyclopropenone sensitization with weekly scalp DPC. MiXCR, run by TCRdb on the RACE reads, gives a single entry per CDR3 protein. Of some 300,000 distinct CDR3 sequences listed, around 5.5% were seen once; the top ten hold roughly 8.2%. The sequencing used whole blood, collected in connection with sensitization to the hapten diphenylcyclopropenone (DPC). Receptor source: a woman between 18 and 29 years old with alopecia areata. Some clones in this sample may be carry-over from other donors' samples.

This clonotype occurred a few times. The genes are TRBV7-2 and TRBJ2-5; TRBD1 matches 8 bases. In germline, CDR1 is SGHTA, CDR2 FQGNSA. Trimming took 6 bases from V and 4 from J; bases not matched to a gene: 7. CDR3 size: 14 residues. The CDR3 is CASSPDRGLETQYF. For the CDR3, the DNA is TGTGCCAGCAGTCCCGACAGGGGCTTAGAGACCCAGTACTTC.

The chain combines TRBV6-5 with TRBJ1-3; no clear D. Trimming removed 2 bases at V and 4 bases at J, with 9 bases between. Germline lookup yields CDR1 MNHEY and CDR2 SVGAGI. The CDR3 covers 14 residues. The CDR3 reads CASSYDLRGNTIYF. Here the CDR3 DNA reads TGTGCCAGCAGTTACGATCTGCGAGGAAACACCATATATTTT.

This clonotype occurred a few times. The V call is TRBV7-6, the J call TRBJ2-7, with TRBD1 as a possible D gene (5 bases). The ends were cut back, 4 bases at V and 0 bases at J, with 10 bases in the middle. Germline V gene lookup returns CDR1 SGHVS and CDR2 FNYEAQ. The CDR3 has 14 residues. CDR3 sequence reads: CASSSRQSSYEQYF. The CDR3 DNA reads as TGTGCCAGCAGCTCAAGACAGAGCTCCTACGAGCAGTACTTC.

The V and J genes are TRBV5-4 and TRBJ2-2; D gene uncertain. Per germline, CDR1 SGHNT and CDR2 YYREEE (reference sequence). V lost 1 base and J 2 bases, leaving 9 bases between the germline ends. The CDR3 totals 15 residues. The chain's CDR3 is CASSLKQSNTGELFF. In DNA, the CDR3 is TGTGCCAGCAGCTTGAAACAGAGTAACACCGGGGAGCTGTTTTTT.

The CDR3 nucleotides read TGTGCCAGCAGCCAAGATGCTGGCCTTTACGAGCAGTACTTC. It specifies CASSQDAGLYEQYF. This rearrangement joins TRBV3-1 to TRBJ2-7, with unresolved D. CDR1 LGHDT and CDR2 YNNKEL come from the germline V gene (reference sequence). V was pared by 0 bases and J by 4 bases, with 10 bases between. This CDR3 contains 14 residues.

This clonotype was recorded many times. The chain employs TRBV9 and TRBJ2-3; 9 bases map to TRBD2. This CDR3 is built from 15 residues. V shed 3 bases, J shed 2 bases, and the junction held 4 bases outside the gene matches. CDR1 SGDLS and CDR2 YYNGEE come from the germline V gene. CDR3 protein: CASSALAGPTDTQYF. In DNA form, the CDR3 reads TGTGCCAGCAGCGCGCTAGCGGGGCCCACAGATACGCAGTATTTT.